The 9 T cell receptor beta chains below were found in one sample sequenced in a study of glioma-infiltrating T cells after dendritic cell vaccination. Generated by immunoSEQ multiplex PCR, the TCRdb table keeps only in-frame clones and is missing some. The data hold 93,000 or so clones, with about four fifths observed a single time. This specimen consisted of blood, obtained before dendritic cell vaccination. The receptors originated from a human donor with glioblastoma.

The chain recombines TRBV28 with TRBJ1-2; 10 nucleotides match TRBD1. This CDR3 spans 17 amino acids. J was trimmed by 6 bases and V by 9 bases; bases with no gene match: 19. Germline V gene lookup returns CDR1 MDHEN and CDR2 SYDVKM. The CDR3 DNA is TGTGCCAGTCCACGCCACCCGACGACAGGGGGCTGGCATGGCTACACCTTC. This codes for CASPRHPTTGGWHGYTF.

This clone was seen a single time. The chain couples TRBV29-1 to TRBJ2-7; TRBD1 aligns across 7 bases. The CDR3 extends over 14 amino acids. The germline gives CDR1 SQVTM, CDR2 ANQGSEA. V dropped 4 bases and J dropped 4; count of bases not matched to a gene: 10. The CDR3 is CSVAPGQWKYEQYF. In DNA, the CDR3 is TGCAGCGTTGCCCCGGGACAGTGGAAGTACGAGCAGTACTTC.

CDR3 bases: TGTGCCAGCAGCCAACAAACCGGCGGGTTCGGTGAGCAGTACTTC. Translation gives CASSQQTGGFGEQYF. V and J are TRBV7-6 and TRBJ2-7, with TRBD2 as a possible D gene (5 bases). CDR3 size: 15 residues. Germline-derived CDR1 and CDR2 are SGHVS and FNYEAQ. Trimming took off 5 bases at V and 7 bases at J, with 21 bases between the two ends.

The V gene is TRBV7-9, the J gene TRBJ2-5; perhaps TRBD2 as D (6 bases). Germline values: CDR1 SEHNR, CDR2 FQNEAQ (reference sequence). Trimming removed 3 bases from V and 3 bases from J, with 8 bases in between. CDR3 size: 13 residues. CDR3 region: CASSFTGEETQYF. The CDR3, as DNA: TGTGCCAGCAGCTTCACGGGGGAAGAGACCCAGTACTTC.

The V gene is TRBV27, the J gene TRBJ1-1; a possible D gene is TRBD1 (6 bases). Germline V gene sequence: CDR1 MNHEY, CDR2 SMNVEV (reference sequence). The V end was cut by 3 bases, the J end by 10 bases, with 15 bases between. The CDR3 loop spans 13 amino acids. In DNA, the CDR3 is TGTGCCAGCAGTTTGGGGGGGCCCTATCGAGCTTTCTTT. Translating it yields CASSLGGPYRAFF.

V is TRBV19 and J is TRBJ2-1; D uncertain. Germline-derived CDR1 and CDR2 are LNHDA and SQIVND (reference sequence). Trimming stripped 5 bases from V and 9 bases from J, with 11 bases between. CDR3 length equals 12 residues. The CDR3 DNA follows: TGTGCCAGTAGTCGATCTCCCAGTGAGCAGTTCTTC. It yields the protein CASSRSPSEQFF.

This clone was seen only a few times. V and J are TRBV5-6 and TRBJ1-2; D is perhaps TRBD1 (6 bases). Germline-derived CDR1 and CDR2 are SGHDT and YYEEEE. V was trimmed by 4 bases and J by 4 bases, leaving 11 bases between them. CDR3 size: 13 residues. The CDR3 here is CASSGQNVYGYTF. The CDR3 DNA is TGTGCCAGCAGCGGACAGAATGTCTATGGCTACACCTTC.

CDR3 DNA: TGTGCCAGCAGCCTCAACAGGGGGGCGGCTGGGGCCAACGTCCTGACTTTC. Its protein product is CASSLNRGAAGANVLTF. V and J are TRBV5-6 and TRBJ2-6; TRBD1 agrees at 8 bases. After removal of 4 bases from V and 2 bases from J, the junction contained 8 bases not matched to a gene. There are 17 residues in the CDR3. Germline CDR1 reads SGHDT; CDR2 reads YYEEEE.

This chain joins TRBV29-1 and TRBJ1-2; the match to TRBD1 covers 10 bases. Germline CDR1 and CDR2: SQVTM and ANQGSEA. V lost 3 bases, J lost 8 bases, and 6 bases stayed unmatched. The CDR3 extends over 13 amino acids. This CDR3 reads CSVDRGTGVGYTF. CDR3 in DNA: TGCAGCGTTGACCGAGGGACAGGGGTAGGCTACACCTTC.